This T cell receptor (beta chain) was recorded in a study of OX40 agonist ivuxolimab in advanced cancers. Turning to the study itself: Two cutaneous melanoma patients and one hepatocellular carcinoma patient, three in all, had partial responses.

Clones were sequenced by immunoSEQ multiplex PCR, and TCRdb holds only the in-frame ones, with some missing. There are roughly 65,000 clones in the sample; approximately 80% occur only once, and around 2.3% lies in the top ten. Germline CDR1 and CDR2: MNHEY and SVGAGI. CDR3 length equals 15 residues. V shed 5 bases, J shed 8 bases, and the junction held 11 bases outside the gene matches. Material: CD4+ or CD8+ T cells sorted from blood, obtained in a trial of the OX40 agonist ivuxolimab. The sequence derives from an adult with an advanced solid tumor such as melanoma, head and neck, liver or kidney cancer. V and J are TRBV6-5 and TRBJ2-1; 8 bases agree with TRBD1. The CDR3 here is CASSAGGSAHHEQFF. CDR3 nucleotide sequence: TGTGCCAGCAGTGCAGGGGGCAGCGCACACCATGAGCAGTTCTTC.